The clone carrying this T cell receptor beta chain was seen more than once but under ten times. The data originate from a study of blood T cell repertoires in COVID-19. The overall study: The United States, Italy and Spain provided the acute and convalescent COVID-19 samples.

Clones were read by immunoSEQ multiplex PCR, and TCRdb kept only the in-frame ones, dropping some. The sample holds tens of thousands of clones, roughly 80% seen once. With 4 bases clipped from V and 10 bases from J, the junction kept 8 bases outside the gene matches. CDR1 is SGHNT, CDR2 YYREEE, per germline (reference sequence). CDR3 length equals 15 residues. The sequence was collected from a human donor in a cohort sampled during active COVID-19. What was sequenced was peripheral blood. The V and J genes are TRBV5-4 and TRBJ1-6; TRBD1 aligns across 10 bases. The CDR3 loop is CASSVDRGIMSPLHF. CDR3 nucleotide sequence: TGTGCCAGCAGCGTGGACAGGGGGATAATGTCACCCCTCCACTTT.